The clone carrying this T cell receptor (beta chain) was counted a few times. Its antigen is unknown. V lost 4 bases to trimming and J lost 1 base, with 14 bases between them. The CDR3 totals 15 residues. The germline gives CDR1 SGHRS, CDR2 YFSETQ. This record comes from a study of T-cell memory formation after mild COVID-19. Across the whole study: TCR clusters were largely donor specific.

Study-level points and caveats: Among clones peaking at day 37 in the second wave, SARS-CoV-2 specificity remained unconfirmed. Mostly located in CM and EM were contracting CD4+ clones, with contracting CD8+ clones located in EMRA.

From the 5' RACE reads, TCRdb called clonotypes with MiXCR, one entry per CDR3 protein. The sample has more than 150,000 distinct CDR3 sequences, about 21% seen once. The material sequenced was PBMCs or a T cell subset sorted from them (not recorded which). This sequence was found in an adult woman who had mild COVID-19 (a few samples of this study predate the infection). Cell type and time point are not known. The rearrangement uses TRBV5-1 and TRBJ1-1; D unresolved. CDR3 nucleotide sequence: TGCGCCAGCAGCGTGCACGGGAGTTGGAACACTGAAGCTTTCTTT. Protein product: CASSVHGSWNTEAFF. Full variable domain (rest looked up from reference TRBV5-1 and TRBJ1-1): KAGVTQTPRYLIKTRGQQVTLSCSPISGHRSVSWYQQTPGQGLQFLFEYFSETQRNKGNFPGRFSGRQFSNSRSEMNVSTLELGDSALYLCASSVHGSWNTEAFFGQGTRLTVV.